The TCR beta chain under discussion was sequenced for a study of blood T cell repertoires in COVID-19. Overall study context: COVID-19 samples, acute and convalescent, were from the United States, Italy and Spain. PBMCs, B-cell-depleted T cells, or T cells were the source of the cDNA or gDNA that made up the material.

Trimming pared 1 base from V and 4 bases from J, leaving 14 bases between. The CDR3 contains 15 residues. Germline V gene lookup returns CDR1 KGHSH and CDR2 LQKENI. Original methodology: Counts of nucleated cells, estimated from reference gene primer amplification, were obtained. Method: immunoSEQ multiplex PCR; TCRdb's copy keeps in-frame clones and lacks some. V, J and clone size were drawn from that table, and D and trimming were deduced from the DNA. The sample records about 150,000 clones, around 85% being singletons. The J gene is TRBJ2-7, the V gene TRBV18; perhaps TRBD1 as D (5 bases). The receptor was isolated from a woman between 35 and 50 years old with active or convalescent COVID-19. The sequenced sample was peripheral blood. CDR3 region: CASSPQPGSKYEQYF. CDR3 DNA sequence: TGTGCCAGCTCACCACAACCAGGGTCAAAGTACGAGCAGTACTTC. Drawing the rest from reference TRBV18 and TRBJ2-7, the complete variable domain is NAGVMQNPRHLVRRRGQEARLRCSPMKGHSHVYWYRQLPEEGLKFMVYLQKENIIDESGMPKERFSAEFPKEGPSILRIQQVVRGDSAAYFCASSPQPGSKYEQYFGPGTRLTVT.